The 10 T cell receptor beta chains listed next were all sequenced from one sample in a study of blood T cell repertoires in COVID-19. TCRdb's copy holds only in-frame clones and misses some; the assay was immunoSEQ multiplex PCR. The sample gives 60,000 or so clones, approximately 91% of which show up once; approximately 1.6% is in the top ten. The sample taken for sequencing was peripheral blood. Receptor source: a human donor in a cohort sampled during active COVID-19.

The chain uses TRBV24-1 and TRBJ2-5; TRBD1 agrees at 8 bases. The CDR3 loop spans 15 amino acids. From germline, CDR1 is KGHDR and CDR2 SFDVKD. Trimming at V came to 3 bases and at J to 1 base, leaving 3 bases not matched to a gene. The CDR3 bases are TGTGCCACCAGTGATACAGGACAGGGCCAAGAGACCCAGTACTTC. Translating it yields CATSDTGQGQETQYF.

This clone was picked up a small number of times. V usage is TRBV15 and J usage is TRBJ1-1; no definite D call. Germline CDR1 is LNHNV and CDR2 is YYDKDF (reference sequence). The CDR3 totals 14 residues. Deletions cut 1 base from V and 4 bases from J, with 10 bases between. CDR3 protein: CATSRVWESTEAFF. The CDR3 nucleotides read TGTGCCACCAGCAGAGTGTGGGAGTCCACTGAAGCTTTCTTT.

This clone was seen only once. The chain joins TRBV6-5 to TRBJ1-3, with TRBD1 matching over 7 bases. CDR3 length: 16 residues. Germline CDR1 reads MNHEY; CDR2 reads SVGAGI. The V and J ends lost 0 bases and 4 bases, in that order; junction bases with no gene match: 6. The CDR3 protein is CASSYSQGVSGNTIYF. CDR3 DNA sequence: TGTGCCAGCAGTTACTCCCAGGGGGTGTCCGGAAACACCATATATTTT.

V gene TRBV29-1 combines with J gene TRBJ1-1, with 7 bases identical to TRBD1. Germline V gene lookup returns CDR1 SQVTM and CDR2 ANQGSEA. Unmatched junction bases numbered 5, after V lost 7 bases and J lost 3 bases. The CDR3 is made up of 12 amino acids. CDR3 residues: CSAQQGYTEAFF. The CDR3 DNA follows: TGCAGCGCTCAACAGGGGTACACTGAAGCTTTCTTT. The whole variable domain, remainder taken from reference TRBV29-1 and TRBJ1-1, is SAVISQKPSRDICQRGTSLTIQCQVDSQVTMMFWYRQQPGQSLTLIATANQGSEATYESGFVIDKFPISRPNLTFSTLTVSNMSPEDSSIYLCSAQQGYTEAFFGQGTRLTVV.

With respect to this clone: Additional DNA sequences in this sample encode the identical CDR3. The J gene is TRBJ2-7, the V gene TRBV19, with 9 bases matching TRBD2. CDR3 length: 15 amino acids. Germline V gene sequence: CDR1 LNHDA, CDR2 SQIVND (reference sequence). V shed 4 bases and J 7 bases; nucleotides not matched to a gene: 11. CDR3: CASSTEREARYEQYF. CDR3 bases: TGTGCCAGTAGTACGGAGCGGGAGGCCCGCTATGAGCAGTACTTC.

The chain is built from TRBV27 and TRBJ1-3; D is uncertain. V lost 3 bases to trimming and J lost 4 bases, with 10 bases between them. Germline loops: CDR1 MNHEY, CDR2 SMNVEV (reference sequence). CDR3 length: 14 amino acids. Written as DNA, the CDR3 is TGTGCCAGCAGTTTGGCGGGGATCGGAAACACCATATATTTT. This sequence encodes CASSLAGIGNTIYF.

The rearrangement uses TRBV24-1 and TRBJ2-5; the D gene is possibly TRBD1 (6 bases). Germline CDR1 reads KGHDR; CDR2 reads SFDVKD. The CDR3 is 16 residues long. V was clipped by 5 bases and J by 5 bases, with 20 bases between them. CDR3 amino acids: CATSGAPGHGLETQYF. CDR3 bases: TGTGCCACCAGTGGGGCCCCGGGACACGGGTTGGAGACCCAGTACTTC.

The chain is built from TRBV28 and TRBJ2-1, with 9 bases fitting TRBD2. Trimming cost V 3 bases and J 6 bases; bases outside gene matches: 3. The CDR3 totals 14 residues. Per germline, CDR1 MDHEN and CDR2 SYDVKM. In DNA, the CDR3 is TGTGCCAGCAGTTTCGCGGGAGGGATCAATGAGCAGTTCTTC. Translating gives CASSFAGGINEQFF.

The V gene is TRBV7-2, the J gene TRBJ2-6; 7 bases fit TRBD1. Germline values: CDR1 SGHTA, CDR2 FQGNSA. J lost 1 base, V lost 6 bases, and 3 bases had no gene match. The CDR3 is made up of 15 amino acids. CDR3 loop: CASRGTASGANVLTF. The CDR3 DNA is TGTGCCAGCAGAGGGACAGCATCTGGGGCCAACGTCCTGACTTTC.

The rearrangement links TRBV24-1 to TRBJ2-5; 7 bases line up with TRBD1. V shed 0 bases, J shed 1 base, and the junction held 10 bases outside the gene matches. The CDR3 consists of 18 residues. Germline CDR1 is KGHDR and CDR2 is SFDVKD. The CDR3 region has the DNA TGTGCCACCAGTGATTTGCCGGGACAGACCAACGGCCAAGAGACCCAGTACTTC. Amino acids: CATSDLPGQTNGQETQYF.